Reported below is one T cell receptor beta chain. This sample is drawn from a study of blood T cell repertoires in COVID-19. Clones were sequenced by immunoSEQ multiplex PCR, and TCRdb holds only the in-frame ones, with some missing. Of about 260,000 clones listed, about 88% are singletons. CDR1 is LGHDT, CDR2 YNNKEL, per germline (reference sequence). The CDR3 loop spans 20 amino acids. The germline V and J ends were trimmed by 1 base and 0 bases, with 22 bases remaining between them. The chain has TRBV3-1 (or the pseudogene TRBV3-2) and TRBJ2-1; the D gene is possibly TRBD1 (5 bases). This receptor was taken from a man younger than 45 with acute COVID-19. The sequenced sample was PBMCs or T cells enriched from blood (not recorded which). The CDR3, as DNA: TGTGCCAGCAGCCAAGGAAATGGGAAGACAGACCTGAGCTCCTACAATGAGCAGTTCTTC. It yields the protein CASSQGNGKTDLSSYNEQFF.